The 32 T cell receptor beta chains presented below share a single source sample, sequenced in a study of T cell responses to AZD1222 COVID-19 vaccine listed by TCRdb under 2021. The meaning of the sample's time point label: baseline before first vaccination. Libraries came from the immunoSEQ multiplex PCR assay. In its TCRdb copy, this immuneACCESS table keeps in-frame sequences only and misses some clones. Where compared with another copy, unresolved V genes explain less than half of these, and the others have no known cause. Counted in this sample were 200,000 to 300,000 clones; 80% to 95% of them appeared once. The ten largest clones add up to about 0.5% of the sample. Sample: peripheral blood, taken on day 0 of AZD1222 vaccination. The receptor source for this set is an adult in good health.

V gene TRBV15 combines with J gene TRBJ1-5; D gene unclear. This CDR3 has 18 residues. V dropped 0 bases and J dropped 0 bases, with 15 bases sitting between them. CDR1 LNHNV and CDR2 YYDKDF come from the germline V gene (reference sequence). CDR3 loop: CATSRELRLTASNQPQHF. The CDR3 DNA follows: TGTGCCACCAGCAGAGAGCTTCGTCTGACGGCTAGCAATCAGCCCCAGCATTTT.

This chain joins TRBV7-3 and TRBJ2-7; 10 bases are shared with TRBD1. Germline CDR1 is SGHTA and CDR2 is FQGTGA. This CDR3 comprises 13 residues. V gave up 5 bases and J gave up 7 bases; unmatched junction bases: 5. CDR3 sequence: CASSETGGWEQYF. The CDR3 DNA sequence: TGTGCCAGCAGCGAGACAGGGGGCTGGGAGCAGTACTTC.

V is TRBV28 and J is TRBJ2-7, with D maybe TRBD1 (6 bases). Deletions cut 6 bases from V and 0 bases from J, with 15 bases between. Germline V gene lookup returns CDR1 MDHEN and CDR2 SYDVKM. The CDR3 consists of 15 residues. CDR3 in amino acids: CASRLGQLSSYEQYF. The CDR3 nucleotides are TGTGCCAGCAGGCTCGGACAGCTGAGCTCCTACGAGCAGTACTTC.

On this clone: Other DNA sequences within the sample encode an identical CDR3. The chain carries TRBV28 and TRBJ2-2; TRBD1 matches at 7 bases. This CDR3 region has 13 residues. In germline, CDR1 is MDHEN, CDR2 SYDVKM. V shed 5 bases, J shed 7 bases, and the junction held 4 bases outside the gene matches. The CDR3 DNA is TGTGCCAGCAGTCCCCCAGGGGGCGGGGAGCTGTTTTTT. It encodes CASSPPGGGELFF.

This clone has a single count. The rearrangement joins TRBV28 to TRBJ2-1; no firm D call. Germline-derived CDR1 and CDR2 are MDHEN and SYDVKM. CDR3 size: 14 residues. The V and J ends lost 5 bases and 7 bases respectively, with 15 bases between them. Written as DNA, the CDR3 is TGTGCCAGCAGTGTCCTGTCCCCTGGGAATGAGCAGTTCTTC. Encoded protein: CASSVLSPGNEQFF.

This chain uses TRBV2 with TRBJ2-5, with 8 bases identical to TRBD2. J gave up 4 bases and V 6 bases, and 10 bases lay outside the gene matches. Germline loops: CDR1 SNHLY, CDR2 FYNNEI. This CDR3 spans 15 amino acids. The CDR3 DNA follows: TGTGCCAGCAGCGGGGGGGGTCTAGCGGGAGAGACCCAGTACTTC. Its translation is CASSGGGLAGETQYF.

V and J are TRBV11-2 and TRBJ2-7, with 7 bases aligning to TRBD2. Germline values: CDR1 SGHAT, CDR2 FQNNGV. CDR3 length: 13 residues. Germline trimming cut 3 bases from V and 7 bases from J; bases unmatched to any gene: 6. The CDR3 nucleotides are TGTGCCAGCAGCTTTGCGGGAGCTGAAGAGCAGTACTTC. Amino acid sequence: CASSFAGAEEQYF.

The V and J genes are TRBV7-2 and TRBJ1-5, with D possibly matching TRBD1 (6 bases). In germline, CDR1 is SGHTA, CDR2 FQGNSA. Trimming stripped 1 base from V and 6 bases from J, with 10 bases between. CDR3 length: 14 residues. The CDR3 region is CASSLGGAGQPQHF. CDR3 DNA: TGTGCCAGCAGCTTAGGGGGGGCGGGTCAGCCCCAGCATTTT. The complete variable domain, with remaining parts taken from reference TRBV7-2 and TRBJ1-5, reads GAGVSQSPSNKVTEKGKDVELRCDPISGHTALYWYRQSLGQGLEFLIYFQGNSAPDKSGLPSDRFSAERTGGSVSTLTIQRTQQEDSAVYLCASSLGGAGQPQHFGDGTRLSIL.

The DNA of the CDR3 is TGTGCCAGCAGCCAGGGGGAAATCTACGAGCAGTACTTC. As protein: CASSQGEIYEQYF. The rearrangement links TRBV11-3 to TRBJ2-7; 7 bases align to TRBD1. The CDR3 sequence is 13 residues long. CDR1 SGHNT and CDR2 YENEEA come from the germline V gene. With V trimmed by 5 bases and J by 3 bases, 4 bases remained unmatched.

The V gene is TRBV28, the J gene TRBJ1-1, with D possibly matching TRBD1 (5 bases). This CDR3 comprises 14 residues. CDR1 is MDHEN and CDR2 is SYDVKM in the germline V gene. V lost 6 bases and J 3 bases, leaving 14 bases between the germline ends. CDR3 amino acids: CASSFPGGDTEAFF. The DNA of the CDR3 is TGTGCCAGCAGCTTCCCAGGAGGGGACACTGAAGCTTTCTTT.

The V gene is TRBV6-5, the J gene TRBJ1-2; TRBD1 matches 7 bases. Germline CDR1 MNHEY, CDR2 SVGAGI. This CDR3 has 14 amino acids. Germline trimming cut 2 bases from V and 2 bases from J; bases unmatched to any gene: 2. The CDR3 loop reads CASSYRGRNYGYTF. The CDR3 DNA sequence: TGTGCCAGCAGTTACAGGGGGCGAAACTATGGCTACACCTTC.

On this clone itself: The same CDR3 arises from other DNA sequences in this sample as well. The genes are TRBV28 and TRBJ2-7; D is ambiguous. Germline values: CDR1 MDHEN, CDR2 SYDVKM. This CDR3 comprises 13 residues. Trimming took off 6 bases at V and 3 bases at J, with 12 bases between the two ends. As DNA, the CDR3 is TGTGCCAGCAGCCCCCCTCCCGGCTACGAGCAGTACTTC. It encodes CASSPPPGYEQYF.

The chain is built from TRBV7-2 and TRBJ2-7, with 10 bases fitting TRBD1. Germline lookup yields CDR1 SGHTA and CDR2 FQGNSA. This CDR3 spans 15 amino acids. Trimming at V came to 3 bases and at J to 4 bases, leaving 6 bases not matched to a gene. CDR3: CASSFRTGGIYEQYF. The CDR3, as DNA: TGTGCCAGCAGCTTTAGGACAGGGGGTATATACGAGCAGTACTTC.

The genes are TRBV27 and TRBJ2-2; D gene uncertain. Trimming removed 7 bases from V and 4 bases from J, with 16 bases in between. Germline V gene lookup returns CDR1 MNHEY and CDR2 SMNVEV (reference sequence). CDR3 length: 15 residues. The CDR3: CASKKGPSGTGELFF. As DNA, the CDR3 is TGTGCCAGCAAGAAGGGTCCCTCGGGCACCGGGGAGCTGTTTTTT.

This clone came up once. The chain employs TRBV20-1 and TRBJ1-2; possible D gene TRBD1, 5 bases. V lost 1 base and J 8 bases, leaving 5 bases between the germline ends. This CDR3 has 10 amino acids. Germline loops: CDR1 DFQATT, CDR2 SNEGSKA (reference sequence). The CDR3 coding sequence is TGCAGTGCTAGAGGGGACGGCTACACCTTC. Translation gives CSARGDGYTF.

The rearrangement uses TRBV7-3 and TRBJ2-6; TRBD1 is a possible D gene (6 bases). Germline assignment: CDR1 SGHTA and CDR2 FQGTGA. V shed 5 bases and J shed 0 bases, with 11 bases lying between them. This CDR3 region has 16 residues. CDR3 region: CASSPQGYSGANVLTF. The CDR3 DNA reads TGTGCCAGCAGCCCCCAGGGGTACTCTGGGGCCAACGTCCTGACTTTC.

The rearrangement uses TRBV19 and TRBJ1-1; 8 bases agree with TRBD1. Germline V CDR1 and CDR2: LNHDA, SQIVND (reference sequence). This CDR3 has 15 residues. With V trimmed by 8 bases and J by 1 base, 9 bases remained unmatched. As DNA, the CDR3 is TGTGCCAGTTCCCGACAGGGGATGGGGAACACTGAAGCTTTCTTT. Amino acids: CASSRQGMGNTEAFF.

The CDR3, as DNA: TGTGCCAGCAGAGCCACGACAGGGCTTCAAACTGAAGCTTTCTTT. Translation: CASRATTGLQTEAFF. This rearrangement joins TRBV2 to TRBJ1-1, with 7 positions matching TRBD1. V shed 6 bases and J 5 bases; nucleotides not matched to a gene: 12. The CDR3 has 15 amino acids. CDR1 is SNHLY, CDR2 FYNNEI, per germline.

J is TRBJ1-1 and V is TRBV19; TRBD1 matches 10 bases. With V trimmed by 10 bases and J by 5 bases, 13 bases remained unmatched. The CDR3 spans 15 residues. CDR1 is LNHDA, CDR2 SQIVND, per germline (reference sequence). The CDR3 loop is CATKFRQGAGTEAFF. The DNA for the CDR3 is TGTGCCACCAAGTTTCGACAGGGGGCAGGGACTGAAGCTTTCTTT. The full variable domain, completed using reference TRBV19 and TRBJ1-1, is DGGITQSPKYLFRKEGQNVTLSCEQNLNHDAMYWYRQDPGQGLRLIYYSQIVNDFQKGDIAEGYSVSREKKESFPLTVTSAQKNPTAFYLCATKFRQGAGTEAFFGQGTRLTVV.

The chain employs TRBV6-6 and TRBJ1-5; D remains ambiguous. The CDR3 runs 13 residues. V gave up 8 bases and J gave up 10 bases, with 18 bases separating them. Per the germline V gene, CDR1 is MNHNY and CDR2 is SVGAGI (reference sequence). The CDR3 is CASRPVGNGPQHF. The CDR3 DNA sequence: TGTGCCAGCCGACCGGTGGGAAACGGCCCCCAGCATTTT.

This chain joins TRBV5-1 and TRBJ1-2, with 9 bases aligning to TRBD1. The CDR3 is 17 residues long. Germline V gene lookup returns CDR1 SGHRS and CDR2 YFSETQ. V lost 4 bases to trimming and J lost 0 bases; unmatched junction nucleotides: 10. The DNA for the CDR3 is TGCGCCAGCAGCCCTGACAGGGGGGCTCCTCCTAACTATGGCTACACCTTC. Amino acid sequence: CASSPDRGAPPNYGYTF.

This chain joins TRBV28 and TRBJ2-7; 8 bases agree with TRBD2. The junction had 9 bases not matched to a gene; V was cut back by 6 bases and J by 8 bases. Per the germline V gene, CDR1 is MDHEN and CDR2 is SYDVKM. The CDR3 contains 13 residues. The DNA of the CDR3 is TGTGCCAGCAGGTCAGCGGGAGAGGCCAAGCAGTACTTC. This encodes CASRSAGEAKQYF.

The CDR3 region is CASSPRQTGEYAGELFF. The CDR3 DNA reads as TGTGCCAGCAGCCCCAGGCAGACAGGGGAATACGCCGGGGAGCTGTTTTTT. V gene TRBV9 combines with J gene TRBJ2-2; 8 bases map to TRBD1. CDR1 and CDR2 from the germline V gene are SGDLS and YYNGEE. The CDR3 covers 17 residues. The V segment lost 4 bases and the J segment 6 bases; nucleotides outside the gene matches: 14.

This chain joins TRBV25-1 and TRBJ2-3; 7 bases fit TRBD2. V lost 5 bases to trimming and J lost 2 bases; unmatched junction nucleotides: 7. CDR3 length: 15 amino acids. Germline V gene data show CDR1 as MGHDK and CDR2 as SYGVNS. The CDR3 spells CASSWSGDLTDTQYF. The CDR3 region has the DNA TGTGCCAGCAGTTGGAGCGGGGACCTCACAGATACGCAGTATTTT. Supplemented by reference TRBV25-1 and TRBJ2-3, the full variable domain reads EADIYQTPRYLVIGTGKKITLECSQTMGHDKMYWYQQDPGMELHLIHYSYGVNSTEKGDLSSESTVSRIRTEHFPLTLESARPSHTSQYLCASSWSGDLTDTQYFGPGTRLTVL.

For this clone: Other DNA sequences from this sample encode an identical CDR3 as well. The chain joins TRBV5-1 to TRBJ1-1; no definite D call. This CDR3 has 13 residues. Germline V CDR1 and CDR2: SGHRS, YFSETQ. Trimming left V 4 bases short and J 3 bases short, with 10 bases between. CDR3 DNA sequence: TGCGCCAGCAGCCCCGGGTGGGACACTGAAGCTTTCTTT. Its translation is CASSPGWDTEAFF.

This chain links TRBV6-2 or TRBV6-3 with TRBJ2-6, with D tentatively TRBD2 (6 bases). The CDR3 is made up of 14 amino acids. From germline, CDR1 is MNHEY and CDR2 SVGEGT. The V and J ends lost 2 bases and 4 bases respectively, with 6 bases between them. The CDR3 reads CASSYGLGANVLTF. CDR3 bases: TGTGCCAGCAGTTACGGACTAGGGGCCAACGTCCTGACTTTC.

The chain recombines TRBV7-9 with TRBJ1-1, with 10 bases matching TRBD1. J was trimmed by 2 bases and V by 7 bases; bases with no gene match: 13. CDR3 size: 17 residues. Germline-derived CDR1 and CDR2 are SEHNR and FQNEAQ (reference sequence). In DNA, the CDR3 is TGTGCCAGCACCCAAACAGGGGACAGGGGTCCCAACACTGAAGCTTTCTTT. As protein: CASTQTGDRGPNTEAFF.

The chain is built from TRBV4-1 and TRBJ2-5; 8 nucleotides match TRBD2. Germline V lookup: CDR1 MGHRA, CDR2 YSYEKL. The CDR3 has 15 amino acids. V lost 0 bases to trimming and J lost 5 bases; unmatched junction nucleotides: 5. CDR3 bases: TGCGCCAGCAGCCAAGAATCGGGGGGGTGGGAGACCCAGTACTTC. This translates into CASSQESGGWETQYF.

This clone showed up just once. The chain combines TRBV19 with TRBJ1-5; 7 bases match TRBD1. This CDR3 has 14 residues. V lost 2 bases to trimming and J lost 6 bases; unmatched junction nucleotides: 4. CDR1 and CDR2 (germline): LNHDA, SQIVND (reference sequence). Here the CDR3 DNA reads TGTGCCAGTAGTATAACAGGGGAGAGTCAGCCCCAGCATTTT. Amino acids: CASSITGESQPQHF. The full variable domain, completed using reference TRBV19 and TRBJ1-5, is DGGITQSPKYLFRKEGQNVTLSCEQNLNHDAMYWYRQDPGQGLRLIYYSQIVNDFQKGDIAEGYSVSREKKESFPLTVTSAQKNPTAFYLCASSITGESQPQHFGDGTRLSIL.

This rearrangement joins TRBV4-1 to TRBJ1-2; 9 positions agree with TRBD1. V gave up 0 bases and J gave up 6 bases; unmatched junction bases: 2. Germline loops: CDR1 MGHRA, CDR2 YSYEKL. The CDR3 spans 14 residues. The CDR3 sequence is CASSQETGGNGYTF. The CDR3 DNA reads TGCGCCAGCAGCCAAGAGACAGGGGGAAATGGCTACACCTTC.

The chain joins TRBV19 to TRBJ1-4; 8 bases agree with TRBD1. This CDR3 is 15 amino acids long. The germline gives CDR1 LNHDA, CDR2 SQIVND (reference sequence). The ends lost 10 bases at V and 0 bases at J; junction bases unmatched: 7. DNA for the CDR3: TGTGCCACCCGGGACAGGCCCACAACTAATGAAAAACTGTTTTTT. Translation: CATRDRPTTNEKLFF.

The chain employs TRBV2 and TRBJ2-1; D possibly corresponds to TRBD1 (5 bases). The length of the CDR3 is 15 residues. Germline V gene data show CDR1 as SNHLY and CDR2 as FYNNEI. Trimming left V 4 bases short and J 2 bases short, with 12 bases between. The CDR3 nucleotides read TGTGCCAGCAGTGCTCGACAGAGCCCCTACAATGAGCAGTTCTTC. Translation gives CASSARQSPYNEQFF.